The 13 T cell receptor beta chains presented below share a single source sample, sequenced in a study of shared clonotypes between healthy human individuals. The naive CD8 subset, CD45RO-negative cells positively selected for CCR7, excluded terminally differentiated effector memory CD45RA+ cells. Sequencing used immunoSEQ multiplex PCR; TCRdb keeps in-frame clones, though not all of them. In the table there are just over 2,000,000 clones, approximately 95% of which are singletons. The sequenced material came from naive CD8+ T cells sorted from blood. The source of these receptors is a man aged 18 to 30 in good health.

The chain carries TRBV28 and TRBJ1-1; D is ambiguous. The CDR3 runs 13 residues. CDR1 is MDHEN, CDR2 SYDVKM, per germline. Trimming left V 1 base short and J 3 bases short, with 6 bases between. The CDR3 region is CASSLFSHTEAFF. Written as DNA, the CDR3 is TGTGCCAGCAGTTTATTTTCCCACACTGAAGCTTTCTTT.

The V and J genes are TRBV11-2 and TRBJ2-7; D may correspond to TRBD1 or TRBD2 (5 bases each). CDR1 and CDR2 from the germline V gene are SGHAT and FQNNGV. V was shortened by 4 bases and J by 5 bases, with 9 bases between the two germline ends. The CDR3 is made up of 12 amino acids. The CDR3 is CASSWGMDEQYF. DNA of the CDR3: TGTGCCAGCAGCTGGGGGATGGACGAGCAGTACTTC. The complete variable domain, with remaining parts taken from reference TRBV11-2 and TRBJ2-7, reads EAGVAQSPRYKIIEKRQSVAFWCNPISGHATLYWYQQILGQGPKLLIQFQNNGVVDDSQLPKDRFSAERLKGVDSTLKIQPAKLEDSAVYLCASSWGMDEQYFGPGTRLTVT.

CDR3 coding DNA: TGTGCCAGCAGCTTAGTGACAGGGAGGGGGGCAGATACGCAGTATTTT. This gives the protein CASSLVTGRGADTQYF. The rearrangement links TRBV11-2 to TRBJ2-3; perhaps D is TRBD1 or TRBD2 (7 bases each). CDR3 length equals 16 residues. Trimming shortened V by 1 base and J by 4 bases, and 15 bases separated the two germline ends. Germline V gene lookup returns CDR1 SGHAT and CDR2 FQNNGV.

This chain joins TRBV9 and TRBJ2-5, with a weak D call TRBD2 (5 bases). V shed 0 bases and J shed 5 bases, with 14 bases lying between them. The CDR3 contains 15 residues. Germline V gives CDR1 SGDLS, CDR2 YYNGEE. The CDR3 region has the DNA TGTGCCAGCAGCGTAGAGGACTTTGGGCTGGAGACCCAGTACTTC. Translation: CASSVEDFGLETQYF. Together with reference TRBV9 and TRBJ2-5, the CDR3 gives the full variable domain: DSGVTQTPKHLITATGQRVTLRCSPRSGDLSVYWYQQSLDQGLQFLIQYYNGEERAKGNILERFSAQQFPDLHSELNLSSLELGDSALYFCASSVEDFGLETQYFGPGTRLLVL.

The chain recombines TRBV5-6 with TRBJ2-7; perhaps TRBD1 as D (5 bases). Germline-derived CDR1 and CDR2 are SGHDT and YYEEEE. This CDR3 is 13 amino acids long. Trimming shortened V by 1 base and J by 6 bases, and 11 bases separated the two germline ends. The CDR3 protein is CASSLSGRAEQYF. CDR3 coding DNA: TGTGCCAGCAGCTTGTCTGGCAGGGCCGAGCAGTACTTC. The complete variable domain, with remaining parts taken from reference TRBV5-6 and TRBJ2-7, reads DAGVTQSPTHLIKTRGQQVTLRCSPKSGHDTVSWYQQALGQGPQFIFQYYEEEERQRGNFPDRFSGHQFPNYSSELNVNALLLGDSALYLCASSLSGRAEQYFGPGTRLTVT.

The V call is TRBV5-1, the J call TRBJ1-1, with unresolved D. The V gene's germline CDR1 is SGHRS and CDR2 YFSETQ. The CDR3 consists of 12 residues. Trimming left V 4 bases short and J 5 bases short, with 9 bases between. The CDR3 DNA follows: TGCGCCAGCAGCCCCCTCGGGACTGAAGCTTTCTTT. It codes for CASSPLGTEAFF. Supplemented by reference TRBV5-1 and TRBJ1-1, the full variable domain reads KAGVTQTPRYLIKTRGQQVTLSCSPISGHRSVSWYQQTPGQGLQFLFEYFSETQRNKGNFPGRFSGRQFSNSRSEMNVSTLELGDSALYLCASSPLGTEAFFGQGTRLTVV.

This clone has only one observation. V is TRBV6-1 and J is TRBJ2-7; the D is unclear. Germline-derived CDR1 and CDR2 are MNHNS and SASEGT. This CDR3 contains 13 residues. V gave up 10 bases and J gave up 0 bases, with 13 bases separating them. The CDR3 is CAIRVTDSYEQYF. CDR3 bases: TGTGCCATTAGGGTGACCGACTCCTACGAGCAGTACTTC.

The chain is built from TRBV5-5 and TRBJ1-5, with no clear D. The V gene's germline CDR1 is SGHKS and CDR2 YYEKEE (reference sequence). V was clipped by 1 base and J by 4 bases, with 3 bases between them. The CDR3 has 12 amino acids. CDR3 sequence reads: CASSLPNQPQHF. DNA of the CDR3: TGTGCCAGCAGCTTGCCAAATCAGCCCCAGCATTTT.

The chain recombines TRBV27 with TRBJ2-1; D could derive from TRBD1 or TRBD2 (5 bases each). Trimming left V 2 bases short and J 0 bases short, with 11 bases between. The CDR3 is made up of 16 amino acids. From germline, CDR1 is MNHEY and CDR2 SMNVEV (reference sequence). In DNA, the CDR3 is TGTGCCAGCAGTTTAGCATTGGGGACCTCCTACAATGAGCAGTTCTTC. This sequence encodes CASSLALGTSYNEQFF.

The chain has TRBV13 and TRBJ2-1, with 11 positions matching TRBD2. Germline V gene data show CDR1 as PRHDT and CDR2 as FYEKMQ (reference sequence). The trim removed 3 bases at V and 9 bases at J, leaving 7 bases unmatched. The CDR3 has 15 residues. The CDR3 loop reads CASSFRLAGWGEQFF. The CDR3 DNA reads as TGTGCCAGCAGCTTTAGACTAGCGGGGTGGGGTGAGCAGTTCTTC.

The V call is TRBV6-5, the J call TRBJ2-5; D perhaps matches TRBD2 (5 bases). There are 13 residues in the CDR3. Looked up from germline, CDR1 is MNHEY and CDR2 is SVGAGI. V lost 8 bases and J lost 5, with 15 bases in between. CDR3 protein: CASRASSEETQYF. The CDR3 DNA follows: TGTGCCAGCCGTGCTAGCTCTGAGGAGACCCAGTACTTC.

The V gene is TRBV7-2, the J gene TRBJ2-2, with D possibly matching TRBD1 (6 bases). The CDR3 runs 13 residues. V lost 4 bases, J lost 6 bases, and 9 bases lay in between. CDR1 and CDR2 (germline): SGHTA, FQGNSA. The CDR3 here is CASSWPGAGELFF. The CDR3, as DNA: TGTGCCAGCAGCTGGCCAGGGGCCGGGGAGCTGTTTTTT.

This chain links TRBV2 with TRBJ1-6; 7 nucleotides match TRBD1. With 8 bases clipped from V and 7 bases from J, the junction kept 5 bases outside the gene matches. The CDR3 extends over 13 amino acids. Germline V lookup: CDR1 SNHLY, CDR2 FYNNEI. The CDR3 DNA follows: TGTGCCAGCGAGACAGGGATAAATTCACCCCTCCACTTT. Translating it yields CASETGINSPLHF.